A selection of T cell receptor beta chains follows, all from one sample in a study of human T cells and chemical hapten exposure. TCRdb itself ran the RACE reads through MiXCR, one entry per CDR3 protein. Found here are approximately 86,000 distinct CDR3 sequences, roughly a tenth of them singletons; the top ten hold around 1%. Sequences were derived from whole blood, sampled in connection with sensitization to the hapten diphenylcyclopropenone (DPC). The receptors were sampled from a woman under 40 with alopecia areata. Some clones in this sample may be carry-over from other donors' samples. Both conserved end residues are part of each CDR3. Fields, in order: V gene, J gene, D gene, clone size, CDR3 length, CDR3 protein, CDR3 DNA. The D gene is left open where the match is weak. Some rows mark clone size as missing; the rest say once, few, many or name a class of expanded clone.

TRBV7-9	TRBJ2-1	-	many	16	CASSQHRDKLYNEQFF	TGTGCCAGCAGCCAGCATCGGGACAAATTGTACAATGAGCAGTTCTTC
TRBV6-6	TRBJ1-5	-	few	13	CASRPLGNQPQHF	TGTGCCAGCAGACCATTGGGCAATCAGCCCCAGCATTTT
TRBV29-1	TRBJ2-6	-	-	13	CSAGTTGANVLTF	TGCAGCGCTGGCACAACTGGGGCCAACGTCCTGACTTTC
TRBV12-3/TRBV12-4	TRBJ2-5	-	-	15	CASSRRQARGETQYF	TGTGCCAGCAGCAGAAGACAGGCCCGGGGGGAGACCCAGTACTTC
TRBV6-2/TRBV6-3	TRBJ2-7	-	-	13	CASSYRDTYEQYF	TGTGCCAGCAGTTACCGGGACACCTACGAGCAGTACTTC
TRBV20-1	TRBJ1-5	TRBD1	-	13	CSATGTGFQPQHF	TGCAGTGCTACCGGGACAGGTTTTCAGCCCCAGCATTTT
TRBV18	TRBJ2-7	TRBD2	many	14	CASRLSGGAYEQYF	TGTGCCAGCCGGTTGAGCGGGGGTGCCTACGAGCAGTACTTC
TRBV20-1	TRBJ2-5	-	-	13	CSARSGGSETQYF	TGCAGTGCTAGGTCCGGGGGCAGTGAGACCCAGTACTTC
TRBV4-3	TRBJ2-7	-	-	14	CASSQAGWDYEQYF	TGCGCCAGCAGCCAAGCCGGTTGGGACTACGAGCAGTACTTC
TRBV19	TRBJ1-5	-	-	14	CASSPMGGNQPQHF	TGTGCCAGTAGTCCCATGGGAGGGAATCAGCCCCAGCATTTT
TRBV7-8	TRBJ1-2	TRBD1	-	14	CASSGAGGLDGYTF	TGTGCCAGCAGCGGGGCAGGGGGACTGGATGGCTACACCTTC
TRBV18	TRBJ1-1	TRBD1	few	16	CASSPGQVAWDTEAFF	TGTGCCAGCTCACCAGGACAGGTAGCATGGGACACTGAAGCTTTCTTT
TRBV6-6	TRBJ1-5	-	many	14	CASRRDSLNQPQHF	TGTGCCAGCAGGAGGGACTCCTTAAATCAGCCCCAGCATTTT
TRBV5-1	TRBJ2-5	-	many	13	CASNGDNQETQYF	TGCGCCAGCAACGGGGACAACCAAGAGACCCAGTACTTC
TRBV18	TRBJ1-1	-	many	14	CASSPLPGDTEAFF	TGTGCCAGCTCACCCCTCCCGGGGGACACTGAAGCTTTCTTT
TRBV27	TRBJ2-3	-	-	14	CASKEGRATDTQYF	TGTGCCAGCAAGGAGGGGCGGGCCACAGATACGCAGTATTTT
TRBV21-1	TRBJ1-1	-	many	16	CASSLGGPFMNTEAFF	TGTGCCAGCAGTCTCGGTGGTCCCTTCATGAACACTGAAGCTTTCTTT
TRBV20-1	TRBJ2-4	-	many	13	CSAREPGRDIQYF	TGCAGTGCTAGGGAGCCCGGACGAGACATTCAGTACTTC
TRBV3-1	TRBJ2-3	TRBD2	many	15	CASSQTSGGTDTQYF	TGTGCCAGCAGCCAGACTAGCGGGGGCACAGATACGCAGTATTTT
TRBV4-2	TRBJ1-4	-	many	16	CASSQVRGRLNEKLFF	TGTGCCAGCAGCCAAGTAAGGGGACGGTTGAATGAAAAACTGTTTTTT
TRBV5-1	TRBJ2-3	-	few	17	CASSLVQATLRPDTQYF	TGCGCCAGCAGCTTGGTACAGGCCACACTCAGACCAGATACGCAGTATTTT
TRBV20-1	TRBJ1-5	-	-	15	CSASSSRDLNQPQHF	TGCAGTGCTAGTAGCTCTCGCGACCTCAATCAGCCCCAGCATTTT
TRBV20-1	TRBJ1-2	-	many	12	CSAGGVTYGYTF	TGCAGTGCCGGGGGGGTTACCTATGGCTACACCTTC
TRBV4-1	TRBJ1-1	-	-	13	CASSQGISTEAFF	TGCGCCAGCAGCCAGGGGATATCCACTGAAGCTTTCTTT
TRBV24-1	TRBJ1-1	TRBD1	few	14	CATSGPGGNTEAFF	TGTGCCACCAGTGGTCCAGGGGGGAACACTGAAGCTTTCTTT
TRBV11-2	TRBJ2-1	TRBD2	many	15	CASSLLVLAGGEQFF	TGTGCCAGCAGCTTACTCGTCCTAGCGGGAGGTGAGCAGTTCTTC
TRBV28	TRBJ2-7	-	few	13	CASSLGNTYEQYF	TGTGCCAGCAGTCTGGGGAATACCTACGAGCAGTACTTC
TRBV28	TRBJ2-7	-	-	12	CASSLVGGRQYF	TGTGCCAGCAGTTTAGTTGGGGGCCGACAGTACTTC
TRBV7-2	TRBJ2-3	-	-	14	CASSLEAGTDTQYF	TGTGCCAGCAGCTTAGAAGCGGGCACAGATACGCAGTATTTT
TRBV28	TRBJ1-1	TRBD1	-	14	CASSPAKGALAAFF	TGTGCCAGCAGTCCCGCAAAGGGGGCCCTCGCGGCTTTCTTT
TRBV20-1	TRBJ2-1	TRBD2	few	13	CSARGTSFTEQFF	TGCAGTGCTAGGGGGACTAGTTTCACTGAGCAGTTCTTC
TRBV4-3	TRBJ1-2	TRBD1	few	13	CASSSGQAYGYTF	TGCGCCAGCAGCAGCGGACAGGCCTATGGCTACACCTTC
TRBV9	TRBJ2-1	-	once	12	CASSASLDEQFF	TGTGCCAGCAGCGCGAGTCTAGATGAGCAGTTCTTC
TRBV7-6	TRBJ2-1	TRBD2	many	19	CASSLGPLAGGSSYNEQFF	TGTGCCAGCAGCTTAGGGCCCCTAGCGGGAGGGAGCTCCTACAATGAGCAGTTCTTC
TRBV7-3	TRBJ2-3	-	-	12	CASGPSPDTQYF	TGTGCCAGCGGTCCTTCCCCAGATACGCAGTATTTT
TRBV6-1	TRBJ2-5	TRBD1	many	15	CASSESDRAQETQYF	TGTGCCAGCAGTGAATCGGACAGGGCACAAGAGACCCAGTACTTC
TRBV20-1	TRBJ2-1	TRBD2	-	15	CSAREPSGIKGEQFF	TGCAGTGCTAGAGAGCCTAGCGGGATTAAGGGTGAGCAGTTCTTC
TRBV5-1	TRBJ2-3	-	many	15	CASSTASDRTDTQYF	TGCGCCAGCAGCACAGCTAGCGACCGCACAGATACGCAGTATTTT